Listed below are T cell receptor beta chains from one sample, sequenced in a study of T cell responses to AZD1222 COVID-19 vaccine. Assay used: immunoSEQ multiplex PCR; TCRdb lists only in-frame clones, some missing. The sample holds about 130,000 clones, 85% to 95% seen once. Sequences were derived from peripheral blood, sampled 28 days after the second AZD1222 dose. The receptors were gathered from an adult who received the AZD1222 COVID-19 vaccine. The CDR3 runs from the conserved cysteine through the conserved F or W. D genes are given only for firm matches. Expanded clones get a size class; other rows say once, few or many, or leave the size out.

TRBV10-3	-	-	TRBJ1-6	CATLPEGSNSPLHF	TGTGCCACTCTACCGGAGGGCAGTAACTCACCCCTCCACTTT
TRBV6-5	-	-	TRBJ1-5	CASAGSLQPQHF	TGTGCCAGCGCAGGGTCATTGCAGCCCCAGCATTTT
TRBV2	-	-	TRBJ2-5	CASRKGAEETQYF	TGTGCCAGCAGGAAAGGCGCCGAAGAGACCCAGTACTTC
TRBV7-8	-	-	TRBJ1-5	CASSPHNQPQHF	TGTGCCAGCAGCCCGCACAATCAGCCCCAGCATTTT
TRBV7-3	TRBD1	-	TRBJ1-5	CASSLPQSTDRKRDSNQPQHF	TGTGCCAGCAGCCTCCCACAGTCGACGGACAGGAAGCGCGATAGCAATCAGCCCCAGCATTTT
TRBV7-6	TRBD1	-	TRBJ1-1	CASLQGPDTEAFF	TGTGCCAGCCTACAGGGGCCGGACACTGAAGCTTTCTTT
TRBV28	-	once	TRBJ1-5	CASSHRQPQHF	TGTGCCAGCAGTCACCGGCAGCCCCAGCATTTT
TRBV14	-	once	TRBJ2-7	CASSQAFRGGHYEQYF	TGTGCCAGCAGCCAAGCTTTCAGAGGAGGTCACTACGAGCAGTACTTC
TRBV7-3	-	-	TRBJ2-1	CASSLRWSDEQFF	TGTGCCAGCAGCTTAAGGTGGAGCGATGAGCAGTTCTTC
TRBV9	-	-	TRBJ2-6	CASSDTSGVNSGANVLTF	TGTGCCAGCAGCGATACTTCAGGGGTAAACTCTGGGGCCAACGTCCTGACTTTC
TRBV12-3/TRBV12-4	-	-	TRBJ1-2	CASSSASSYGYTF	TGTGCCAGCAGTTCGGCCAGCTCCTATGGCTACACCTTC
TRBV7-2	-	-	TRBJ2-3	CASSYRLVTSTDTQYF	TGTGCCAGCAGTTACAGACTAGTGACATCCACAGATACGCAGTATTTT
TRBV4-1	TRBD2	-	TRBJ2-1	CASSQDMVAGGPGEQFF	TGCGCCAGCAGCCAAGATATGGTAGCGGGGGGGCCTGGTGAGCAGTTCTTC
TRBV13	-	-	TRBJ1-2	CASRKLLDYGYTF	TGTGCCAGCCGCAAACTCCTGGACTATGGCTACACCTTC
TRBV28	TRBD1	-	TRBJ1-5	CASISDREGQPQHF	TGTGCCAGCATCTCGGACAGGGAAGGTCAGCCCCAGCATTTT
TRBV5-4	-	-	TRBJ2-7	CASSTSSAKAYEQYF	TGTGCCAGCAGCACCAGTTCGGCCAAAGCCTACGAGCAGTACTTC
TRBV5-8	-	-	TRBJ1-1	CASSLVPNTEAFF	TGTGCCAGCAGCTTGGTGCCAAACACTGAAGCTTTCTTT
TRBV6-1	-	-	TRBJ1-5	CASSVAGKGSNQPQHF	TGTGCCAGCAGTGTAGCAGGAAAGGGTAGCAATCAGCCCCAGCATTTT
TRBV4-1	-	-	TRBJ1-1	CASSLADGLEAFF	TGCGCCAGCAGCCTGGCTGATGGCCTTGAAGCTTTCTTT
TRBV20-1	-	-	TRBJ2-1	CSASDHKLEQFF	TGCAGTGCTAGTGACCACAAGCTAGAGCAGTTCTTC
TRBV7-3	-	-	TRBJ2-1	CASSLAGRPSYNEQFF	TGTGCCAGCAGCTTAGCGGGACGCCCCTCCTACAATGAGCAGTTCTTC
TRBV4-3	-	-	TRBJ1-2	CASSQDGTLYGYTF	TGCGCCAGCAGCCAAGATGGCACCCTGTACGGCTACACCTTC
TRBV30	TRBD1	-	TRBJ2-3	CALDRAMDTQYF	TGTGCCTTGGACAGGGCTATGGATACGCAGTATTTT
TRBV5-4	-	-	TRBJ1-1	CASSLVSSGTTEAFF	TGTGCCAGCAGCTTAGTGTCGTCGGGAACCACTGAAGCTTTCTTT
TRBV6-2/TRBV6-3	-	-	TRBJ2-2	CATSVTGELFF	TGTGCCACCAGCGTCACCGGGGAGCTGTTTTTT